A single sample gave rise to the 17 T cell receptor beta chains below, sequenced in a study of shared clonotypes between healthy human individuals. Some clones are missing from TCRdb's copy, which holds only in-frame ones; the method was immunoSEQ multiplex PCR. The table has about 1 million clones, 70% to 80% seen once. Specimen: memory CD4+ T cells sorted from blood. Subset denoted: CD45RA-negative fraction. These TCRs come from a young man in good health.

The chain couples TRBV30 to TRBJ2-7, with TRBD2 as a possible D gene (6 bases). V lost 2 bases to trimming and J lost 1 base, with 18 bases between them. CDR3 size: 16 residues. CDR1 GTSNPN and CDR2 SVGIG come from the germline V gene (reference sequence). In nucleotides, the CDR3 is TGTGCCTGGAGTCCCCCCCCGGGGAGGTTTTCCTACGAGCAGTACTTC. It translates to CAWSPPPGRFSYEQYF.

The rearrangement joins TRBV2 to TRBJ1-2, with D possibly matching TRBD1 (5 bases). This CDR3 is built from 14 residues. CDR1 and CDR2 (germline): SNHLY, FYNNEI. V shed 6 bases and J shed 8 bases, with 19 bases lying between them. The CDR3 bases are TGTGCCAGCAGAGGAGGGACTGCCTGGAGGGGCTACACCTTC. It specifies CASRGGTAWRGYTF.

The V gene is TRBV5-1, the J gene TRBJ2-1, with 8 positions matching TRBD1. CDR1 is SGHRS and CDR2 is YFSETQ in the germline V gene. The CDR3 is 14 amino acids. V lost 3 bases and J lost 9; bases outside the gene matches: 8. DNA for the CDR3: TGCGCCAGCAGCTCCGGACAGGGCCGTGGTGAGCAGTTCTTC. Residues: CASSSGQGRGEQFF.

The J gene is TRBJ2-3, the V gene TRBV4-1; the D is unclear. The CDR3 runs to 16 residues. V was clipped by 2 bases and J by 2 bases, with 14 bases between them. Germline V gives CDR1 MGHRA, CDR2 YSYEKL. The CDR3 loop reads CASSQLNGLITDTQYF. DNA of the CDR3: TGCGCCAGCAGCCAATTGAATGGGTTAATCACAGATACGCAGTATTTT.

The J gene is TRBJ2-5, the V gene TRBV25-1, with a possible D match to TRBD2 (7 bases). The germline V and J ends were trimmed by 8 bases and 7 bases, with 17 bases remaining between them. The CDR3 runs 13 residues. CDR1 and CDR2 (germline): MGHDK, SYGVNS. CDR3 DNA: TGTGCCAGCGGTAGCGGGTTAGGGGGGACCCAGTACTTC. Amino acids: CASGSGLGGTQYF. Using reference TRBV25-1 and TRBJ2-5 for the parts outside the CDR3, the full variable domain is EADIYQTPRYLVIGTGKKITLECSQTMGHDKMYWYQQDPGMELHLIHYSYGVNSTEKGDLSSESTVSRIRTEHFPLTLESARPSHTSQYLCASGSGLGGTQYFGPGTRLLVL.

The chain is built from TRBV11-2 and TRBJ2-5, with 9 positions matching TRBD1. The J segment lost 4 bases and the V segment lost 2 bases, leaving 5 bases of the junction unmatched. Germline V gene data show CDR1 as SGHAT and CDR2 as FQNNGV. CDR3 length: 15 residues. The CDR3 DNA follows: TGTGCCAGCAGCTTAAACAGGGGGCTTGGAGAGACCCAGTACTTC. Protein product: CASSLNRGLGETQYF.

The gene calls are TRBV7-2 and TRBJ2-7; D is tentatively TRBD1 or TRBD2 (6 bases each). The V gene lost 5 bases and the J gene lost 2 bases, with 16 bases spanning the gap. Germline loops: CDR1 SGHTA, CDR2 FQGNSA. CDR3 length: 15 residues. The DNA of the CDR3 is TGTGCCAGCAGCACGGACAGCACGGGAGCCTACGAGCAGTACTTC. Translation gives CASSTDSTGAYEQYF.

This clone was recorded a few times. The same CDR3 also results from other DNA sequences found in this sample. CDR3 bases: TGTGCCAGCTCACCACCCACCGAGACCCAGTACTTC. Amino acids: CASSPPTETQYF. The chain joins TRBV18 to TRBJ2-5, with D hard to call. This CDR3 has 12 amino acids. Germline V gene sequence: CDR1 KGHSH, CDR2 LQKENI. V was shortened by 0 bases and J by 5 bases, with 4 bases between the two germline ends.

The rearrangement uses TRBV2 and TRBJ2-1; D is possibly TRBD2 (6 bases). V lost 2 bases, J lost 4 bases, and 15 bases lay in between. Looked up from germline, CDR1 is SNHLY and CDR2 is FYNNEI. The CDR3 loop spans 16 amino acids. This chain's CDR3 is CASSENGRGVYNEQFF. Here the CDR3 DNA reads TGTGCCAGCAGTGAAAACGGGCGGGGAGTTTACAATGAGCAGTTCTTC.

The chain carries TRBV5-1 and TRBJ2-7, with 13 bases fitting TRBD2. This CDR3 is built from 17 residues. The junction had 5 bases not matched to a gene; V was cut back by 1 base and J by 1 base. Germline loops: CDR1 SGHRS, CDR2 YFSETQ. CDR3 in amino acids: CASSLTSGRAGSYEQYF. The CDR3 nucleotides read TGCGCCAGCAGCTTGACTAGCGGGAGGGCCGGGTCCTACGAGCAGTACTTC.

The CDR3 here is CASSLWGTGRSSEQFF. CDR3 DNA: TGTGCCAGCAGTCTCTGGGGGACTGGACGCTCGTCCGAGCAGTTCTTC. This chain uses TRBV5-6 with TRBJ2-1, with D maybe TRBD2 (6 bases). CDR1 and CDR2 (germline): SGHDT, YYEEEE. Trimming shortened V by 5 bases and J by 10 bases, and 25 bases separated the two germline ends. The CDR3 extends over 16 amino acids.

This chain joins TRBV5-1 and TRBJ1-3; tentative D call: TRBD1 (6 bases). The CDR3 is 15 amino acids. Trimming shortened V by 4 bases and J by 0 bases, and 11 bases separated the two germline ends. Germline assignment: CDR1 SGHRS and CDR2 YFSETQ. CDR3 sequence: CASSTSGASGNTIYF. In nucleotides, the CDR3 is TGCGCCAGCAGCACCTCAGGGGCCTCTGGAAACACCATATATTTT.

This chain uses TRBV5-6 with TRBJ2-2; 12 positions agree with TRBD2. CDR1 is SGHDT, CDR2 YYEEEE, per germline. V was clipped by 2 bases and J by 0 bases; unmatched bases: 2. There are 17 residues in the CDR3. Written as DNA, the CDR3 is TGTGCCAGCAGCTTAGGACTAGCGGGACCGAACACCGGGGAGCTGTTTTTT. This encodes CASSLGLAGPNTGELFF.

J is TRBJ1-6 and V is TRBV6-1, with TRBD1 identical over 7 bases. Trimming at V came to 4 bases and at J to 7 bases, leaving 16 bases not matched to a gene. CDR1 MNHNS and CDR2 SASEGT come from the germline V gene. This CDR3 region has 18 residues. For the CDR3, the DNA is TGTGCCAGCAGTGCGGATCCGCAGGGGGTTGTTTCAAATTCACCCCTCCACTTT. Residues: CASSADPQGVVSNSPLHF.

V and J are TRBV6-7 and TRBJ1-5; 9 bases map to TRBD1. TRBV6-7 is marked as an open reading frame, function uncertain. This CDR3 is 15 amino acids long. The ends lost 6 bases at V and 7 bases at J; junction bases unmatched: 10. CDR3 bases: TGTGCCAGCAGGATCCGGGACAGGGAATTGCAGCCCCAGCATTTT. Amino acids: CASRIRDRELQPQHF.

The gene calls are TRBV15 and TRBJ1-3, with 7 bases lining up with TRBD1. CDR1 is LNHNV, CDR2 YYDKDF, per germline (reference sequence). With V trimmed by 3 bases and J by 0 bases, 5 bases remained unmatched. The CDR3 consists of 16 residues. CDR3 protein: CATSRGQLSSGNTIYF. The CDR3 coding sequence is TGTGCCACCAGCAGGGGACAGCTGAGCTCTGGAAACACCATATATTTT.

This rearrangement joins TRBV30 to TRBJ1-4; D might be TRBD1 (6 bases). Germline V lookup: CDR1 GTSNPN, CDR2 SVGIG (reference sequence). V was pared by 4 bases and J by 3 bases, with 15 bases between. The CDR3 is 15 amino acids. Written as DNA, the CDR3 is TGTGCCTGGAACTTGGGGGGCCGGCCTAATGAAAAACTGTTTTTT. Translation gives CAWNLGGRPNEKLFF.